The present T cell receptor beta chain was sequenced within a study of blood T cell repertoires in COVID-19. In the study's own analysis: Researchers report that nucleated cell counts were estimated from reference gene primer amplification. Profiling relied on immunoSEQ multiplex PCR, and the TCRdb table lists in-frame clones only, not all of them. D and trimming come from the DNA, and the V and J calls and clone size come from that table. This sample has 250,000 or so clones, with about four fifths found just once. The material sequenced was peripheral blood. This clonotype was sampled from a woman in her thirties or forties who had recovered from COVID-19.

The CDR3, as DNA: TGTGCCAGCGCTCGGGACAGGGGATCCGGGGAGCTGTTTTTT. Encoded protein: CASARDRGSGELFF. The rearrangement links TRBV7-9 to TRBJ2-2; 10 bases fit TRBD1. The V and J ends lost 8 bases and 6 bases, in that order; junction bases with no gene match: 6. CDR3 size: 14 residues. CDR1 is SEHNR and CDR2 is FQNEAQ in the germline V gene (reference sequence).